This T cell receptor beta chain was sequenced during a study of T-cell reconstitution after alpha-beta-depleted transplantation in children (dated by TCRdb to between 2015 and 2016). With respect to the entire study: Using TCR repertoire profiling, the study quantitatively followed how T-cell immune reconstitution unfolded in children after TCRalphabeta/CD19-depleted allogeneic hematopoietic cell transplantation. The investigation overall reported the following: In some patients, the high TCRbeta diversity seen at day 60 was put down to recipient T cells and intrathymic progenitors that had survived conditioning. The apparently early alphabetaT-cell count recovery about two months after transplant was reportedly dependent on only several hundred rapidly expanded clones derived from non-depleted graft cells. Hyperexpanded clone frequencies declined over subsequent months; after one year, T-cell counts and TCRbeta diversity were mostly attributed to newly produced T cells.

Reading the label with the study, this specimen's treatment or condition is: allogeneic hematopoietic cell transplantation with graft depleted of TCRalphabeta T cells and CD19 B cells. Transplant recipients were children who received TCRalphabeta/CD19-depleted allogeneic hematopoietic cell grafts. Comment on this clonotype: There is no known antigen for this receptor. No base qualities exist here, and no much larger clone lies one base off it.

The junction carries 20 bases between V and J, which are trimmed by 4 bases and 5 bases respectively. The CDR3 runs 16 amino acids, cysteine and phenylalanine included. Only the CDR3 portion is preserved as DNA: 48 bases, with reading frame beginning at the first base. CDR1 and CDR2, looked up from the germline V gene, are SGHTA and FQGNSA. The library was generated by PCR. The sequencer listed for this sample is Illumina HiSeq 2500. TCR library preparation used molecular barcoding, with unique molecular identifiers applied to normalize quantification of the TCRbeta repertoire. The public reads were reprocessed in TCRdb via fastp at Q25 and MiXCR, keeping in-frame beta chains. Entries that share a CDR3 protein sequence are merged under the most common genes and DNA. The sample table records 580,000 or so distinct CDR3 sequences; 20% to 25% of these occur just once. Together, the top ten hold 14% of the sample.

This chain joins TRBV7-2 to TRBJ2-5; the D gene is possibly TRBD2, with 5 bases matching. This receptor was taken from a boy in the first two years of life who had a stem cell transplant for acute myeloid leukemia, so the T cells may come from the graft donor. This material consisted of PBMCs, mostly from graft donor cells, taken 360 days after TCRalphabeta/CD19-depleted stem cell transplant. The CDR3 corresponds to CASSSRWTPRDETQYF. Here is the DNA: TGTGCCAGCAGCTCAAGGTGGACTCCACGGGATGAGACCCAGTACTTC. With the rest looked up from the reference TRBV7-2 and TRBJ2-5 genes rather than sequenced, the full variable domain is GAGVSQSPSNKVTEKGKDVELRCDPISGHTALYWYRQSLGQGLEFLIYFQGNSAPDKSGLPSDRFSAERTGGSVSTLTIQRTQQEDSAVYLCASSSRWTPRDETQYFGPGTRLLVL.